These T cell receptor beta chains were read from a single sample in a study of T-cell memory formation after mild COVID-19. TCRdb reprocessed the 5' RACE reads via MiXCR and lists one record per CDR3 protein. The sample consists of about 500,000 distinct CDR3 sequences, over 20% of them appearing once. Material: PBMCs or a T cell subset sorted from them (not recorded which). The receptors derive from an adult woman who had mild COVID-19 (a few samples of this study predate the infection). Cell type and time point are not known. The CDR3 runs from the conserved cysteine through the conserved F or W. A D gene is named only where the DNA matches it firmly. The size of a clone is reported for some rows only, either as once, few or many, or as a class for expanded clones.

CASSSSGGAANEQFF	TGTGCCAGCAGCTCTAGCGGGGGGGCTGCCAATGAGCAGTTCTTC	TRBD2	many	TRBJ2-1	TRBV7-9
CASRLAVGDTQYF	TGCGCCAGCCGACTAGCGGTTGGAGATACGCAGTATTTT	TRBD2	NA	TRBJ2-3	TRBV5-1
CASSPEAGRNTEAFF	TGTGCCAGCAGCCCCGAAGCAGGGAGGAACACTGAAGCTTTCTTT	NA	NA	TRBJ1-1	TRBV3-1
CASSPNSAAYEQYF	TGTGCCAGCTCACCAAACTCCGCGGCCTACGAGCAGTACTTC	NA	few	TRBJ2-7	TRBV18
CSAGRAPGPNTGELFF	TGCAGTGCTGGGAGAGCTCCGGGACCAAACACCGGGGAGCTGTTTTTT	NA	few	TRBJ2-2	TRBV20-1
CASIPGGLQETQYF	TGTGCCAGCATCCCGGGAGGACTCCAAGAGACCCAGTACTTC	TRBD2	NA	TRBJ2-5	TRBV6-6
CASSSAIAQPQHF	TGCGCCAGCAGCTCGGCGATAGCTCAGCCCCAGCATTTT	NA	NA	TRBJ1-5	TRBV4-1
CASSSQQGSGLNEQYF	TGTGCCAGCAGCTCGCAACAGGGGTCGGGACTGAACGAGCAGTACTTC	NA	few	TRBJ2-7	TRBV7-2
CATSDYIAGHTDTQYF	TGTGCCACCAGTGATTATATAGCGGGCCACACAGATACGCAGTATTTT	TRBD2	NA	TRBJ2-3	TRBV24-1
CSARQGRTEAFF	TGCAGCGCCCGACAGGGGAGGACTGAAGCTTTCTTT	TRBD1	many	TRBJ1-1	TRBV29-1
CASSPHFYTF	TGTGCCAGCAGTCCCCATTTCTACACCTTC	NA	many	TRBJ1-2	TRBV12-3/TRBV12-4
CASSPSDKPRGTGELFF	TGTGCCAGCAGTCCCAGCGACAAGCCCCGTGGGACCGGGGAGCTGTTTTTT	NA	NA	TRBJ2-2	TRBV6-1